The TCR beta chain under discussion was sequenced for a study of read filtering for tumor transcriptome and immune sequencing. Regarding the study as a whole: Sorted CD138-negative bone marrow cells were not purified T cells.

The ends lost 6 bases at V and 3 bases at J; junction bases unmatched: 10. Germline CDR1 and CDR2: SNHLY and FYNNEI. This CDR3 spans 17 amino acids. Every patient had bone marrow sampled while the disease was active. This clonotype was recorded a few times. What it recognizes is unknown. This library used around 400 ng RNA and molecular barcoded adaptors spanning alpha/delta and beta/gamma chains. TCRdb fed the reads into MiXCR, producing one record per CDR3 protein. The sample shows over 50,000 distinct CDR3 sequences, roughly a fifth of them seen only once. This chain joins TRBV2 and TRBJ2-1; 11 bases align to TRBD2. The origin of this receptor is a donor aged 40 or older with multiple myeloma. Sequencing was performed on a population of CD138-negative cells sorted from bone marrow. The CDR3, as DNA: TGTGCCAGCAGGGAACTAGCGGGAGACCCCCTCTACAATGAGCAGTTCTTC. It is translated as CASRELAGDPLYNEQFF.